Described below is a single TCR beta chain sequence and its context. Its cognate antigen is unknown. The CDR3 extends over 15 amino acids. Germline values: CDR1 MNHEY, CDR2 SMNVEV (reference sequence). V was clipped by 5 bases and J by 2 bases; unmatched bases: 7. This entry comes from a study of blood T cells in healthy people across ages. Findings and limits, study-wide: Bulk PBMC profiling left naive and antigen-experienced comparisons inconclusive.

A sample-barcoded 5' primer and a J-beta primer mix were used in a second PCR of roughly 7 to 11 cycles. Template switching added a 12-random-nucleotide identifier to every cDNA molecule. TCRdb re-called the 5' RACE reads through MiXCR, storing one row per CDR3 protein. The data show over 300,000 distinct CDR3 sequences, approximately 51% seen once. The sequenced sample consisted of blood. The rearrangement uses TRBV27 and TRBJ2-7; 9 positions match TRBD1. The clonotype comes from a man between 60 and 75 years old in good health. Here the CDR3 reads CASSTRRQGAYEQYF. The CDR3 DNA reads TGTGCCAGCAGTACTAGGCGACAGGGGGCCTACGAGCAGTACTTC.